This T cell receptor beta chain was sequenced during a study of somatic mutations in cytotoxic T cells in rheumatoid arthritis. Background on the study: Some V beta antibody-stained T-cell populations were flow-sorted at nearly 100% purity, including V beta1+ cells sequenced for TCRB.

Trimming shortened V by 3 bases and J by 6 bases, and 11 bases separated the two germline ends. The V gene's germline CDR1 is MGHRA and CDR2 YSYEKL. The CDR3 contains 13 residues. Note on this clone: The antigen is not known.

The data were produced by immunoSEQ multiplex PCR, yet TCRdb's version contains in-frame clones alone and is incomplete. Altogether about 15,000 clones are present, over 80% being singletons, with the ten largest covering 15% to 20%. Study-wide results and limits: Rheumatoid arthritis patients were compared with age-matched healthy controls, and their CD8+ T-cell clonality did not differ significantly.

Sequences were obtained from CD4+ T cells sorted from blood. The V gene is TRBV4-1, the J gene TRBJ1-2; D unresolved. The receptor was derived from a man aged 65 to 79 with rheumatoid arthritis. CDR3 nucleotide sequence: TGCGCCAGCAGCCAGCGAGGGAGTAATGGCTACACCTTC. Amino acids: CASSQRGSNGYTF.